This passage covers 21 T cell receptor beta chains from one sample sequenced in a study of T cells in Graves' hyperthyroidism and ophthalmopathy. RNA transcripts served as the template for amplifying TCR beta CDR3 regions. When the TCR CDR3 underwent first-round RT-PCR, the HTBI primer set was used. One entry per CDR3 protein, called by TCRdb with MiXCR from the multiplex PCR reads. The sample records around 600,000 distinct CDR3 sequences, about 16% being singletons. Specimen: blood. Receptors originate from a woman between 40 and 55 years old with Graves' ophthalmopathy.

This clonotype was seen a handful of times. The chain has TRBV7-9 and TRBJ1-6; 8 bases align to TRBD1. The CDR3 is made up of 17 amino acids. The V and J ends lost 3 bases and 4 bases, in that order; junction bases with no gene match: 8. Germline V gene lookup returns CDR1 SEHNR and CDR2 FQNEAQ (reference sequence). The CDR3 nucleotides read TGTGCCAGCAGCTTGGATCAGGGGGCTGGATATAATTCACCCCTCCACTTT. Residues: CASSLDQGAGYNSPLHF.

Only a few counts were recorded for this clonotype. The J gene is TRBJ2-3, the V gene TRBV6-1; either TRBD1 or TRBD2 may supply D (5 bases each). This CDR3 contains 12 residues. Trimming shortened V by 7 bases and J by 5 bases, and 10 bases separated the two germline ends. From germline, CDR1 is MNHNS and CDR2 SASEGT. CDR3 sequence (DNA): TGTGCCAGCATGGGGACCTTAGATACGCAGTATTTT. Translating gives CASMGTLDTQYF.

This clonotype was seen repeatedly, ten times or more. This chain joins TRBV2 and TRBJ2-7, with D possibly being TRBD2 (5 bases). Germline CDR1 SNHLY, CDR2 FYNNEI. The CDR3 contains 14 residues. V lost 6 bases, J lost 2 bases, and 14 bases lay in between. As DNA, the CDR3 is TGTGCCAGCAGATTGAGTAGCGCAACCTACGAGCAGTACTTC. This encodes CASRLSSATYEQYF.

This clonotype was observed a few times. The chain combines TRBV18 with TRBJ2-2; 9 bases agree with TRBD1. The germline gives CDR1 KGHSH, CDR2 LQKENI. The CDR3 sequence is 17 residues long. The ends lost 4 bases at V and 1 base at J; junction bases unmatched: 7. The CDR3 spells CASSHIRQGVNTGELFF. CDR3 sequence (DNA): TGTGCCAGCTCACACATCCGACAGGGGGTGAACACCGGGGAGCTGTTTTTT.

The chain uses TRBV10-3 and TRBJ1-1; D is ambiguous. The CDR3 spans 15 residues. Deletions cut 0 bases from V and 2 bases from J, with 10 bases between. Germline-derived CDR1 and CDR2 are ENHRY and SYGVKD. In nucleotides, the CDR3 is TGTGCCATCAGTGAGTCGACACGCTCTAACACTGAAGCTTTCTTT. It codes for CAISESTRSNTEAFF.

This clonotype was counted only a few times. The chain combines TRBV6-1 with TRBJ1-2, with D maybe TRBD1 (6 bases). Germline V gene lookup returns CDR1 MNHNS and CDR2 SASEGT. V was cut by 3 bases and J by 4 bases, with 9 bases left in between. This CDR3 has 13 residues. Written as DNA, the CDR3 is TGTGCCAGCAGTGACCGGACAGCCTATGGCTACACCTTC. Its protein product is CASSDRTAYGYTF.

Notes on this clonotype: A much larger clonotype is one base distant, so this may be a read error. The chain joins TRBV28 to TRBJ2-2, with TRBD2 as a possible D gene (6 bases). CDR1 is MDHEN and CDR2 is SYDVKM in the germline V gene. The length of the CDR3 is 13 residues. The V gene lost 5 bases and the J gene lost 7 bases, with 11 bases spanning the gap. In DNA form, the CDR3 reads TGTGCCAGCAGTCTCCTAGCGAACGGGGAGCTGTTTTTT. Translating gives CASSLLANGELFF.

This chain connects TRBV20-1 to TRBJ1-2; 8 bases are shared with TRBD1. The V segment lost 1 base and the J segment 2 bases; nucleotides outside the gene matches: 6. Germline V gene sequence: CDR1 DFQATT, CDR2 SNEGSKA (reference sequence). There are 15 residues in the CDR3. The DNA of the CDR3 is TGCAGTGCTAGAGCGGGACAGGCACTAAACTATGGCTACACCTTC. Translation: CSARAGQALNYGYTF.

This chain links TRBV5-4 with TRBJ1-3; perhaps TRBD1 as D (6 bases). V lost 0 bases and J 4 bases, leaving 17 bases between the germline ends. This CDR3 comprises 17 residues. Germline CDR1 is SGHNT and CDR2 is YYREEE (reference sequence). CDR3 sequence reads: CASSLEEWGHGGNTIYF. The CDR3 DNA reads TGTGCCAGCAGCTTGGAGGAGTGGGGACACGGCGGAAACACCATATATTTT.

The chain employs TRBV6-2 or TRBV6-3 and TRBJ2-1; D tentatively reads TRBD1 or TRBD2 (6 bases each). Trimming pared 6 bases from V and 6 bases from J, leaving 9 bases between. Germline CDR1 MNHEY, CDR2 SVGEGT. This CDR3 is built from 12 residues. The CDR3 loop is CASRRGVNEQFF. CDR3 DNA sequence: TGTGCCAGCAGGAGGGGGGTCAATGAGCAGTTCTTC.

This clonotype was picked up many times. The chain is built from TRBV6-1 and TRBJ2-1; TRBD1 aligns across 9 bases. Unmatched junction bases numbered 9, after V lost 9 bases and J lost 9 bases. Germline V gene lookup returns CDR1 MNHNS and CDR2 SASEGT. This CDR3 comprises 13 residues. CDR3 DNA: TGTGCCAGTAAAACGGGACAGGGTGTTGAGCAGTTCTTC. Translation: CASKTGQGVEQFF.

Here the CDR3 reads CASLTGGEQYF. The CDR3 nucleotides are TGTGCCAGCCTAACGGGAGGCGAGCAGTACTTC. V and J are TRBV28 and TRBJ2-7; 7 bases align to TRBD2. The J segment lost 6 bases and the V segment lost 8 bases, leaving 4 bases of the junction unmatched. CDR3 length: 11 amino acids. Germline CDR1 MDHEN, CDR2 SYDVKM.

This clonotype came up many times. V usage is TRBV3-1 and J usage is TRBJ1-3, with D unclear. Looked up from germline, CDR1 is LGHDT and CDR2 is YNNKEL (reference sequence). V was clipped by 6 bases and J by 2 bases, with 8 bases between them. The CDR3 totals 13 residues. CDR3 sequence: CASRADAGNTIYF. In nucleotides, the CDR3 is TGTGCCAGCAGGGCCGACGCTGGAAACACCATATATTTT.

This clonotype was detected a few times. V is TRBV7-9 and J is TRBJ1-2; D is undetermined. Trimming stripped 5 bases from V and 8 bases from J, with 21 bases between. This CDR3 is 15 amino acids long. Germline assignment: CDR1 SEHNR and CDR2 FQNEAQ (reference sequence). The CDR3 is CASSPVVDSRYGYTF. DNA of the CDR3: TGTGCCAGCAGCCCTGTCGTCGACTCTAGGTACGGCTACACCTTC.

This clonotype has at least ten counts. The chain combines TRBV3-1 with TRBJ2-3, with a weak D call TRBD1 (5 bases). The CDR3 loop spans 16 amino acids. Germline V gene sequence: CDR1 LGHDT, CDR2 YNNKEL (reference sequence). V lost 4 bases and J 0 bases, leaving 14 bases between the germline ends. The chain's CDR3 is CASSPMAGSSTDTQYF. CDR3 bases: TGTGCCAGCAGCCCCATGGCAGGGTCTAGCACAGATACGCAGTATTTT.

The chain employs TRBV6-1 and TRBJ1-2, with TRBD1 matching 8 bases. The CDR3 consists of 15 residues. Germline CDR1 MNHNS, CDR2 SASEGT. Trimming at V came to 7 bases and at J to 4 bases, leaving 11 bases not matched to a gene. This CDR3 is CASMTDREVGYGYTF. CDR3 bases: TGTGCCAGCATGACGGACAGGGAGGTTGGCTATGGCTACACCTTC.

In its sample, this clonotype was seen a few times. Compared with germline, one end of the junction differs, possibly owing to a read error. This chain connects TRBV4-1 to TRBJ1-5; D possibly corresponds to TRBD1 (6 bases). The CDR3 totals 17 residues. Germline V gives CDR1 MGHRA, CDR2 YSYEKL. The DNA for the CDR3 is TGCGCCAGCACCCAGACCTTTCACGGGACATCAAATCCGCCCCAGCATTTT. It yields the protein CASTQTFHGTSNPPQHF.

The sample holds many counts of this clonotype. The chain links TRBV6-1 to TRBJ2-3; no reliable D call. The V end was cut by 7 bases, the J end by 0 bases, with 8 bases between. The CDR3 covers 13 residues. Germline assignment: CDR1 MNHNS and CDR2 SASEGT. The chain's CDR3 is CASKRTSTDTQYF. The CDR3 nucleotides read TGTGCCAGCAAGAGAACTAGCACAGATACGCAGTATTTT.

This sequence joins TRBV5-4 and TRBJ2-7; D might be TRBD1 (7 bases). V shed 4 bases and J shed 0 bases, with 17 bases lying between them. CDR1 and CDR2 (germline): SGHNT, YYREEE (reference sequence). The CDR3 sequence is 16 residues long. The CDR3 DNA is TGTGCCAGCAGCAGCGGGTGGCAGGGGGGCTCCTACGAGCAGTACTTC. It is translated as CASSSGWQGGSYEQYF.

The table lists this clonotype with many counts. The chain has TRBV12-3 or TRBV12-4 and TRBJ1-4, with TRBD1 matching over 7 bases. The CDR3 is 15 residues long. The trim removed 3 bases at V and 7 bases at J, leaving 8 bases unmatched. CDR3 protein: CASSFHLTGPEKLFF. In DNA, the CDR3 is TGTGCCAGCAGTTTCCATCTGACAGGGCCTGAAAAACTGTTTTTT.

In regard to this clonotype: One junction end disagrees with the germline gene, perhaps due to a read error. The chain carries TRBV2 and TRBJ1-2; 9 bases agree with TRBD1. Germline V gene sequence: CDR1 SNHLY, CDR2 FYNNEI. This CDR3 is 16 amino acids long. CDR3 in amino acids: CTSSEFTGTGFYGYTF. The CDR3 nucleotides are TGTACCAGCAGTGAATTTACCGGGACAGGGTTCTATGGCTACACCTTC.